What follows are 24 T cell receptor beta chains derived from one specimen sequenced in a study of post-analysis software for immune sequencing data. Study-level results: Controls showed lower frequencies than patients for four to six TRBV segments, and TRBV5-6, TRBV5-1 and TRBV20-1 were among these.

No antigen has been identified for these receptors. The library was made from cDNA and included unique molecular identifiers. TCRdb called the PCR reads again in MiXCR, with one record for every CDR3 protein. Here the sample spans hundreds of thousands of distinct CDR3 sequences, approximately 60% being singletons. The source material was blood. These receptor sequences come from a girl aged 2-9 years with multiple sclerosis.

The rearrangement joins TRBV24-1 to TRBJ2-3, with 7 bases identical to TRBD1. The CDR3 covers 17 residues. Per germline, CDR1 KGHDR and CDR2 SFDVKD. The junction had 12 bases not matched to a gene; V was cut back by 4 bases and J by 3 bases. The CDR3 spells CATSDLQGTTRTDTQYF. In DNA, the CDR3 is TGTGCCACCAGTGACCTACAGGGGACAACGCGAACAGATACGCAGTATTTT.

This chain uses TRBV21-1 with TRBJ2-3; the table's D call of TRBD2 was not tested on the DNA. TRBV21-1 is marked as a pseudogene. This CDR3 spans 17 amino acids. CDR3 sequence reads: CASSKEVLAGVTDTQYF. Here the CDR3 DNA reads TGTGCCAGCAGCAAAGAGGTACTAGCGGGAGTCACAGATACGCAGTATTTT.

This clonotype occurred a few times. This rearrangement joins TRBV7-6 to TRBJ2-3; D might be TRBD1 (5 bases). Trimming shortened V by 4 bases and J by 1 base, and 9 bases separated the two germline ends. Germline-derived CDR1 and CDR2 are SGHVS and FNYEAQ. This CDR3 has 14 residues. CDR3 sequence reads: CASSSLQGTDTQYF. CDR3 DNA: TGTGCCAGCAGCTCCCTACAGGGCACAGATACGCAGTATTTT.

V and J are TRBV7-9 and TRBJ2-1; TRBD2 aligns across 8 bases. The CDR3 spans 17 residues. The V gene's germline CDR1 is SEHNR and CDR2 FQNEAQ (reference sequence). The trim removed 1 base at V and 1 base at J, leaving 6 bases unmatched. CDR3: CASSLGPGGYSYNEQFF. The CDR3 DNA is TGTGCCAGCAGCTTAGGGCCGGGGGGGTATTCCTACAATGAGCAGTTCTTC.

This chain links TRBV4-3 with TRBJ2-1; 9 bases match TRBD2. Germline V gene sequence: CDR1 LGHNA, CDR2 YSLEER. V shed 0 bases and J 9 bases; nucleotides not matched to a gene: 6. CDR3 length: 15 residues. DNA for the CDR3: TGCGCCAGCAGCCAAGAACCACTAGCGGGTACTGAGCAGTTCTTC. It encodes CASSQEPLAGTEQFF.

The genes are TRBV5-1 and TRBJ2-1; 7 bases line up with TRBD1. V lost 1 base, J lost 8 bases, and 9 bases stayed unmatched. Germline CDR1 is SGHRS and CDR2 is YFSETQ. The CDR3 has 15 amino acids. The CDR3 nucleotides are TGCGCCAGCAGCTTGCATGAAGGGGGCCGGGATGAGCAGTTCTTC. Its translation is CASSLHEGGRDEQFF.

V usage is TRBV5-5 and J usage is TRBJ1-2; D is perhaps TRBD1 (5 bases). From germline, CDR1 is SGHKS and CDR2 YYEKEE (reference sequence). CDR3 size: 17 residues. Deletions cut 2 bases from V and 3 bases from J, with 20 bases between. The CDR3, as DNA: TGTGCCAGCAGCTTTCAAGCAGGGCGGGGGTTGGACTATGGCTACACCTTC. The encoded protein is CASSFQAGRGLDYGYTF.

This chain connects TRBV6-1 to TRBJ1-1; D is perhaps TRBD1 (5 bases). V lost 7 bases to trimming and J lost 4 bases, with 13 bases between them. CDR1 MNHNS and CDR2 SASEGT come from the germline V gene. The CDR3 length is 13 residues. The chain's CDR3 is CASTIRAPTEAFF. DNA of the CDR3: TGTGCCAGCACCATCAGGGCGCCCACTGAAGCTTTCTTT.

This chain uses TRBV27 with TRBJ2-3, with TRBD1 matching over 7 bases. J lost 4 bases, V lost 10 bases, and 11 bases had no gene match. The CDR3 loop spans 14 amino acids. The germline gives CDR1 MNHEY, CDR2 SMNVEV (reference sequence). The CDR3: CATSRDSPADTQYF. The CDR3 bases are TGTGCCACTTCCCGGGACAGCCCCGCAGATACGCAGTATTTT.

This chain uses TRBV11-1 with TRBJ1-2; D is ambiguous. Trimming removed 1 base at V and 6 bases at J, with 12 bases between. Germline V gene lookup returns CDR1 SGHAT and CDR2 FQDESV (reference sequence). The CDR3 has 14 residues. The CDR3 sequence is CASSLDMAADGYTF. The CDR3, as DNA: TGTGCCAGCAGCTTAGACATGGCAGCAGATGGCTACACCTTC. The full variable domain, rest sourced from reference TRBV11-1 and TRBJ1-2, is EAEVAQSPRYKITEKSQAVAFWCDPISGHATLYWYRQILGQGPELLVQFQDESVVDDSQLPKDRFSAERLKGVDSTLKIQPAELGDSAMYLCASSLDMAADGYTFGSGTRLTVV.

This clonotype was counted once. A junction boundary mismatches the germline segment, possibly from a read error. The chain links TRBV4-1 to TRBJ2-7; no reliable D call. Germline values: CDR1 MGHRA, CDR2 YSYEKL. The CDR3 is 16 amino acids. The CDR3 DNA reads TGCGCCGGCAGCCAAGAAGGCAGCCTAAGCTCCTACGAGCAGTACTTC. This gives the protein CAGSQEGSLSSYEQYF.

The chain is built from TRBV5-1 and TRBJ2-3, with 11 nucleotides matching TRBD2. The CDR3 covers 17 residues. Trimming at V came to 0 bases and at J to 4 bases, leaving 7 bases not matched to a gene. Looked up from germline, CDR1 is SGHRS and CDR2 is YFSETQ. CDR3 protein: CASSLAGPLAGADTQYF. The CDR3 bases are TGCGCCAGCAGCTTGGCCGGTCCACTAGCGGGAGCAGATACGCAGTATTTT.

V is TRBV2 and J is TRBJ2-1, with D hard to call. The CDR3 sequence is 12 residues long. Trimming removed 6 bases at V and 10 bases at J, with 13 bases between. Germline V CDR1 and CDR2: SNHLY, FYNNEI. Written as DNA, the CDR3 is TGTGCCAGCAGCCGCACAAGGGTAGAGCAGTTCTTC. Protein: CASSRTRVEQFF. The full variable domain, completed using reference TRBV2 and TRBJ2-1, is EPEVTQTPSHQVTQMGQEVILRCVPISNHLYFYWYRQILGQKVEFLVSFYNNEISEKSEIFDDQFSVERPDGSNFTLKIRSTKLEDSAMYFCASSRTRVEQFFGPGTRLTVL.

This clonotype has more than one count but fewer than ten. J is TRBJ2-1 and V is TRBV9, with a tentative D call TRBD2 (6 bases). The germline gives CDR1 SGDLS, CDR2 YYNGEE. Trimming removed 0 bases from V and 12 bases from J, with 16 bases in between. The CDR3 is made up of 14 amino acids. The CDR3 sequence is CASSVESRAGGQFF. CDR3 DNA sequence: TGTGCCAGCAGCGTAGAATCCCGAGCGGGTGGGCAGTTCTTC.

CDR3 region: CSARDLSESSYEQYF. DNA for the CDR3: TGCAGTGCTAGAGATCTCTCAGAAAGCTCCTACGAGCAGTACTTC. This rearrangement joins TRBV20-1 to TRBJ2-7; D is undetermined. The CDR3 is 15 residues long. Germline CDR1 is DFQATT and CDR2 is SNEGSKA (reference sequence). Trimming stripped 0 bases from V and 0 bases from J, with 12 bases between.

The chain combines TRBV20-1 with TRBJ1-2, with D possibly matching TRBD1 (5 bases). The germline V gene has CDR1 DFQATT and CDR2 SNEGSKA (reference sequence). CDR3 length: 13 amino acids. Trimming stripped 6 bases from V and 3 bases from J, with 14 bases between. The CDR3 sequence is CSAMFGGDYGYTF. Here the CDR3 DNA reads TGCAGTGCCATGTTTGGGGGAGACTATGGCTACACCTTC.

This chain links TRBV10-3 with TRBJ2-6; the D gene could be TRBD1 or TRBD2 (5 bases each). CDR1 ENHRY and CDR2 SYGVKD come from the germline V gene. V dropped 6 bases and J dropped 0 bases, with 15 bases sitting between them. The CDR3 extends over 17 amino acids. For the CDR3, the DNA is TGTGCCATCAGCCGTGCAGGGACCGTCTCTGGGGCCAACGTCCTGACTTTC. Residues: CAISRAGTVSGANVLTF.

The rearrangement uses TRBV25-1 and TRBJ2-7; 7 bases map to TRBD1. The CDR3 spans 13 residues. Trimming at V came to 3 bases and at J to 6 bases, leaving 5 bases not matched to a gene. Germline-derived CDR1 and CDR2 are MGHDK and SYGVNS. Written as DNA, the CDR3 is TGTGCCAGCAGTGAGACAGGGTGGCGCGAGCAGTACTTC. Its protein product is CASSETGWREQYF.

The chain links TRBV20-1 to TRBJ2-3, with TRBD2 identical over 15 bases. Per the germline V gene, CDR1 is DFQATT and CDR2 is SNEGSKA (reference sequence). The V gene end was trimmed by 7 bases and the J gene end by 2 bases; junction bases not matched to a gene: 7. The length of the CDR3 is 16 residues. The CDR3 protein is CSVGTSGGIHTDTQYF. DNA of the CDR3: TGCAGTGTTGGGACTAGCGGGGGGATCCACACAGATACGCAGTATTTT.

The chain recombines TRBV20-1 with TRBJ2-1, with D perhaps TRBD1 or TRBD2 (5 bases each). Trimming left V 3 bases short and J 3 bases short, with 9 bases between. Germline V gene data show CDR1 as DFQATT and CDR2 as SNEGSKA (reference sequence). CDR3 length: 13 residues. The CDR3 sequence is CSASRDHYNEQFF. The CDR3 coding sequence is TGCAGTGCTAGCCGGGACCACTACAATGAGCAGTTCTTC.

The V gene is TRBV4-3, the J gene TRBJ2-6; D might be TRBD2 (6 bases). The V end was cut by 8 bases, the J end by 0 bases, with 17 bases between. The CDR3 runs 17 residues. From germline, CDR1 is LGHNA and CDR2 YSLEER. In nucleotides, the CDR3 is TGCGCCAGCTCCGAGGAGGGACGGATCTCTGGGGCCAACGTCCTGACTTTC. Its translation is CASSEEGRISGANVLTF.

This chain joins TRBV6-1 and TRBJ1-2; D is possibly TRBD1 (6 bases). CDR3 length equals 14 residues. V lost 7 bases, J lost 7 bases, and 19 bases lay in between. The germline V gene encodes CDR1 MNHNS and CDR2 SASEGT. CDR3 sequence reads: CASTQGGDHGGYTF. DNA of the CDR3: TGTGCCAGCACCCAAGGGGGGGACCATGGTGGCTACACCTTC.

This chain uses TRBV11-1 with TRBJ2-1; D tentatively fits TRBD1 or TRBD2 (7 bases each). Germline CDR1 is SGHAT and CDR2 is FQDESV (reference sequence). This CDR3 has 16 amino acids. V was shortened by 0 bases and J by 9 bases, with 18 bases between the two germline ends. The CDR3 loop is CASSLARTSHRGEQFF. In DNA, the CDR3 is TGTGCCAGCAGCTTAGCGAGGACTAGTCACAGGGGTGAGCAGTTCTTC.

Notes on this clonotype: The junction differs from germline at one of its ends, possibly a read error. The chain combines TRBV19 with TRBJ1-5, with TRBD1 matching 9 bases. The CDR3 consists of 16 residues. Germline V gene data show CDR1 as LNHDA and CDR2 as SQIVND (reference sequence). In DNA, the CDR3 is TGTGCCATGGGGGGGTCGGGACAGGGCTGCAATCAGCTCCAGCATTTT. It specifies CAMGGSGQGCNQLQHF. Drawing the rest from reference TRBV19 and TRBJ1-5, the complete variable domain is DGGITQSPKYLFRKEGQNVTLSCEQNLNHDAMYWYRQDPGQGLRLIYYSQIVNDFQKGDIAEGYSVSREKKESFPLTVTSAQKNPTAFYLCAMGGSGQGCNQLQHFGDGTRLSIL.